Presented here are 4 T cell receptor beta chains from one specimen sequenced in a study of Tregs in tolerant kidney transplant recipients. Data came from immunoSEQ multiplex PCR; TCRdb stores just in-frame clones and leaves some out. This sample has about 18,000 clones, with 75% to 85% found just once. The source material was Tregs from blood. The receptors come from a human donor in good health.

The chain joins TRBV6-5 to TRBJ2-2; no clear D. Trimming took off 8 bases at V and 5 bases at J, with 9 bases between the two ends. Germline V gives CDR1 MNHEY, CDR2 SVGAGI. This CDR3 spans 12 amino acids. CDR3 nucleotides: TGTGCCAGCGGACGGAGAACCGGGGAGCTGTTTTTT. Translating it yields CASGRRTGELFF.

The rearrangement links TRBV18 to TRBJ2-1; TRBD2 matches at 13 bases. Germline V gives CDR1 KGHSH, CDR2 LQKENI. CDR3 length equals 17 residues. Trimming cost V 3 bases and J 4 bases; bases outside gene matches: 6. The CDR3 loop reads CASSPGLAGAEYNEQFF. Here the CDR3 DNA reads TGTGCCAGCTCACCTGGACTAGCGGGGGCAGAATACAATGAGCAGTTCTTC.

In regard to this clone: The junction departs from the called germline gene at one end, perhaps through a read error. The CDR3 coding sequence is TGTGCCAGCAGCTCTAGGACAGGGTCTGAAAACACCATATATTTT. As protein: CASSSRTGSENTIYF. The chain carries TRBV5-4 and TRBJ1-3; 8 nucleotides agree with TRBD1. The CDR3 is 15 residues long. Looked up from germline, CDR1 is SGHNT and CDR2 is YYREEE (reference sequence).

The CDR3 reads CASSLDRGSYNEQYF. The DNA for the CDR3 is TGTGCCAGCAGCTTAGATCGCGGGAGTTATAACGAGCAGTACTTC. The J gene is TRBJ2-7, the V gene TRBV7-2; 7 bases are shared with TRBD2. This CDR3 spans 15 amino acids. Germline V gene lookup returns CDR1 SGHTA and CDR2 FQGNSA. The trim removed 1 base at V and 5 bases at J, leaving 8 bases unmatched.